The clone carrying this TCR beta chain has only one observation. In the same sample, other DNA sequences code for this CDR3. Naive-designated CD8 cells lacked CD45RO, were positively enriched for CCR7, and omitted terminally differentiated effector memory CD45RA+ cells. Using immunoSEQ multiplex PCR, the repertoire was profiled, and TCRdb retains in-frame clones only, with some absent. The data contain 1.5 million to 2.5 million clones, approximately 94% of them singletons. The data were taken from a study of shared clonotypes between healthy human individuals. The material sequenced was naive CD8+ T cells sorted from blood. The TCR comes from a man between 18 and 29 years old in good health.

The CDR3, as DNA: TGTGCCAGCAGCTTAGCCCTACAGGGTTCCTACGAGCAGTACTTC. It specifies CASSLALQGSYEQYF. The chain is built from TRBV7-9 and TRBJ2-7; D possibly corresponds to TRBD1 (6 bases). Per the germline V gene, CDR1 is SEHNR and CDR2 is FQNEAQ (reference sequence). The ends were cut back, 0 bases at V and 1 base at J, with 10 bases in the middle. This CDR3 has 15 residues.